The clone carrying this TCR beta chain was observed a handful of times. The source of the sample is a study of response to subunit inactivated influenza vaccine. From germline, CDR1 is MGHRA and CDR2 YSYEKL. V was trimmed by 2 bases and J by 4 bases, leaving 12 bases between them. The CDR3 runs 15 residues. TCRdb called the RT-PCR reads again in MiXCR, with one record for every CDR3 protein. The top ten clones hold less than 4% of a sample with roughly 500,000 distinct CDR3 sequences, approximately 15% of them seen once. The clonotype comes from a man between 50 and 69 years old who received an inactivated influenza vaccine. This chain connects TRBV4-1 to TRBJ1-3; D gene uncertain. The sample here was CD4+ T cells sorted from PBMCs, taken about 23 months after vaccination. The CDR3 DNA reads as TGCGCCAGCAGCCAACGGGATGTCTCGGGAAACACCATATATTTT. Residues: CASSQRDVSGNTIYF.